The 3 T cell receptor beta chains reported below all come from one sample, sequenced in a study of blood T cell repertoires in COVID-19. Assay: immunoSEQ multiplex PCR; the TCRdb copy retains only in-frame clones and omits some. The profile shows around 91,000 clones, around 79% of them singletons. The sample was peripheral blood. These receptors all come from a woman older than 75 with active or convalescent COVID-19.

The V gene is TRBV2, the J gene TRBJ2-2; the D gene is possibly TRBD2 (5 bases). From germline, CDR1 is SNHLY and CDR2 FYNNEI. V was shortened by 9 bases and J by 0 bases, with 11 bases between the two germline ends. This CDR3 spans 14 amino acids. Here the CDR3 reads CASFRGSNTGELFF. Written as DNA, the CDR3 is TGTGCCAGTTTCCGAGGGTCGAACACCGGGGAGCTGTTTTTT.

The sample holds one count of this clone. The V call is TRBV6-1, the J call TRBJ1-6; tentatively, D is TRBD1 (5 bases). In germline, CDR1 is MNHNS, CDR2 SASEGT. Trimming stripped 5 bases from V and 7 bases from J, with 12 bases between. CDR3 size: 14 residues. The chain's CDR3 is CASSWPGNNSPLHF. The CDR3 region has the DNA TGTGCCAGCAGTTGGCCAGGGAACAATTCACCCCTCCACTTT.

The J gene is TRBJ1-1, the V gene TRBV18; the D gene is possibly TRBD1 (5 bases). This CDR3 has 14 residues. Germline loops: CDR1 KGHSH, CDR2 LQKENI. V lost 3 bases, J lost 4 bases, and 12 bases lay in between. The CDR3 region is CASSPLGGGTEAFF. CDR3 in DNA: TGTGCCAGCTCACCCCTCGGCGGGGGCACTGAAGCTTTCTTT.